The 21 T cell receptor beta chains below all came from one sample that was sequenced in a study of cytomegalovirus exposure and HLA in healthy donors. Libraries were prepared by immunoSEQ multiplex PCR; TCRdb keeps only in-frame clonotypes and omits some of them. Among roughly 95,000 clones listed, roughly 85% were seen once. The sequenced sample was PBMCs. The receptors shown here come from a man aged 18 to 29 in good health and CMV-seropositive.

The V gene is TRBV5-1, the J gene TRBJ1-2, with 9 bases that match TRBD1. V shed 7 bases, J shed 4 bases, and the junction held 8 bases outside the gene matches. The germline V gene encodes CDR1 SGHRS and CDR2 YFSETQ. CDR3 length: 14 residues. The CDR3 sequence is CASRLQGAGYGYTF. CDR3 coding DNA: TGCGCCAGCCGACTACAGGGGGCAGGCTATGGCTACACCTTC.

In its sample, this clone was seen once. This chain uses TRBV5-6 with TRBJ2-7; D is unclear. The CDR3 totals 16 residues. V dropped 3 bases and J dropped 3 bases, with 19 bases sitting between them. From germline, CDR1 is SGHDT and CDR2 YYEEEE. The CDR3 loop reads CASSSPLGASSYEQYF. CDR3 nucleotide sequence: TGTGCCAGCAGCTCGCCTTTGGGCGCCTCGAGCTACGAGCAGTACTTC.

This chain uses TRBV5-1 with TRBJ1-1; weak D call: TRBD1 (5 bases). Germline values: CDR1 SGHRS, CDR2 YFSETQ. The ends were cut back, 5 bases at V and 8 bases at J, with 13 bases in the middle. The length of the CDR3 is 12 residues. The CDR3 DNA sequence: TGCGCCAGCAGTTGGGCGGGACGCGAAGCTTTCTTT. Translated: CASSWAGREAFF.

Regarding this clone: The same CDR3 also results from other DNA sequences found in this sample. J is TRBJ1-5 and V is TRBV28, with 11 bases aligning to TRBD1. Trimming took 3 bases from V and 3 from J; bases not matched to a gene: 4. The CDR3 runs 16 residues. Looked up from germline, CDR1 is MDHEN and CDR2 is SYDVKM. The CDR3: CASSLGTGGDNQPQHF. In DNA, the CDR3 is TGTGCCAGCAGTTTGGGGACAGGGGGGGACAATCAGCCCCAGCATTTT.

The rearrangement uses TRBV28 and TRBJ1-5, with D possibly matching TRBD1 (6 bases). CDR3 length: 18 residues. The germline V and J ends were trimmed by 5 bases and 0 bases, with 20 bases remaining between them. Germline CDR1 reads MDHEN; CDR2 reads SYDVKM. In DNA, the CDR3 is TGTGCCAGCAGTCCCCCCCGACAGGCCCCGTATAGCAATCAGCCCCAGCATTTT. Translation: CASSPPRQAPYSNQPQHF. The variable domain in full, with the rest retrieved from reference TRBV28 and TRBJ1-5, is DVKVTQSSRYLVKRTGEKVFLECVQDMDHENMFWYRQDPGLGLRLIYFSYDVKMKEKGDIPEGYSVSREKKERFSLILESASTNQTSMYLCASSPPRQAPYSNQPQHFGDGTRLSIL.

This clone turned up a few times. V and J are TRBV9 and TRBJ2-7, with 8 bases identical to TRBD2. V dropped 0 bases and J dropped 2; count of bases not matched to a gene: 7. This CDR3 is 16 amino acids long. Germline V gene sequence: CDR1 SGDLS, CDR2 YYNGEE. The CDR3 nucleotides are TGTGCCAGCAGCGTAGAGGGTGGTAGCGGGACCTACGAGCAGTACTTC. It codes for CASSVEGGSGTYEQYF.

V and J are TRBV23-1 and TRBJ2-6; possibly TRBD2 for D (6 bases). TRBV23-1 is an ORF for which the function is uncertain. Trimming took off 3 bases at V and 4 bases at J, with 13 bases between the two ends. This CDR3 is built from 16 residues. The CDR3 loop reads CASSHQEGLGANVLTF. The CDR3 DNA reads TGCGCCAGCAGTCACCAGGAGGGCCTCGGGGCCAACGTCCTGACTTTC.

This CDR3 reads CASSQEGQGINYGYTF. The CDR3 DNA follows: TGCGCCAGCAGCCAAGAGGGACAGGGGATAAACTATGGCTACACCTTC. The chain has TRBV4-1 and TRBJ1-2, with 10 nucleotides matching TRBD1. Germline V gene data show CDR1 as MGHRA and CDR2 as YSYEKL. J gave up 2 bases and V 0 bases, and 3 bases lay outside the gene matches. The CDR3 is 16 amino acids.

The CDR3 DNA sequence: TGCAGCGTTGTATCAGGGGCGGCCTCCTATGGCTACACCTTC. Protein: CSVVSGAASYGYTF. This chain links TRBV29-1 with TRBJ1-2; D perhaps matches TRBD1 (6 bases). Germline-derived CDR1 and CDR2 are SQVTM and ANQGSEA. The CDR3 length is 14 residues. V lost 4 bases and J lost 4, with 16 bases in between.

This chain links TRBV29-1 with TRBJ2-1; TRBD2 matches at 8 bases. After removal of 3 bases from V and 4 bases from J, the junction contained 2 bases not matched to a gene. The CDR3 loop spans 13 amino acids. Looked up from germline, CDR1 is SQVTM and CDR2 is ANQGSEA. The CDR3 DNA is TGCAGCGTTGAGCGCGGGGGGTACAATGAGCAGTTCTTC. Translation: CSVERGGYNEQFF.

The chain couples TRBV28 to TRBJ2-7, with a tentative D call TRBD2 (6 bases). Germline loops: CDR1 MDHEN, CDR2 SYDVKM. The CDR3 runs to 14 residues. V shed 3 bases and J shed 3 bases, with 12 bases lying between them. The CDR3 here is CASSFGGVGYEQYF. The CDR3 DNA reads as TGTGCCAGCAGTTTTGGCGGGGTTGGCTACGAGCAGTACTTC.

This clone was observed a few times. V is TRBV28 and J is TRBJ2-2, with 10 bases that match TRBD1. The V gene's germline CDR1 is MDHEN and CDR2 SYDVKM. The J segment lost 7 bases and the V segment lost 0 bases, leaving 5 bases of the junction unmatched. The CDR3 sequence is 16 residues long. The chain's CDR3 is CASSLWGQGRNGELFF. The CDR3 DNA is TGTGCCAGCAGTTTATGGGGACAGGGGAGGAACGGGGAGCTGTTTTTT.

CDR3 amino acids: CASSIARGYGYTF. The CDR3 bases are TGTGCCAGTAGTATCGCCAGGGGGTATGGCTACACCTTC. V usage is TRBV19 and J usage is TRBJ1-2; 7 bases are a match to TRBD1. In germline, CDR1 is LNHDA, CDR2 SQIVND (reference sequence). J gave up 5 bases and V 3 bases, and 3 bases lay outside the gene matches. The CDR3 runs 13 residues.

This chain links TRBV28 with TRBJ2-2; 7 positions match TRBD1. With V trimmed by 6 bases and J by 0 bases, 1 base remained unmatched. This CDR3 comprises 14 residues. Germline CDR1 is MDHEN and CDR2 is SYDVKM. CDR3 coding DNA: TGTGCCAGCAGGGGACAGCCGAACACCGGGGAGCTGTTTTTT. Protein: CASRGQPNTGELFF.

The chain couples TRBV28 to TRBJ2-3; TRBD1 agrees at 9 bases. V lost 2 bases, J lost 4 bases, and 4 bases stayed unmatched. Germline CDR1 is MDHEN and CDR2 is SYDVKM. CDR3 length equals 15 residues. CDR3 nucleotides: TGTGCCAGCAGTTTACGACAGGGGGGCGCAGATACGCAGTATTTT. It is translated as CASSLRQGGADTQYF.

This chain connects TRBV5-1 to TRBJ1-1; possibly TRBD1 for D (5 bases). Trimming cost V 2 bases and J 3 bases, with 17 bases left between them. Germline V gene data show CDR1 as SGHRS and CDR2 as YFSETQ. The CDR3 contains 16 residues. The CDR3 nucleotides are TGCGCCAGCAGCTTTACAGGTTGGTCTTTTGACACTGAAGCTTTCTTT. As protein: CASSFTGWSFDTEAFF.

This chain links TRBV4-1 with TRBJ1-1, with TRBD1 identical over 8 bases. The V gene's germline CDR1 is MGHRA and CDR2 YSYEKL. Trimming removed 4 bases from V and 1 base from J; junction bases left unmatched: 5. The CDR3 spans 15 residues. CDR3 loop: CASSRGGQGNTEAFF. As DNA, the CDR3 is TGCGCCAGCAGCCGTGGCGGACAGGGGAACACTGAAGCTTTCTTT.

The chain has TRBV28 and TRBJ1-5, with a possible D match to TRBD1 (6 bases). The germline V and J ends were trimmed by 7 bases and 2 bases, with 15 bases remaining between them. Per germline, CDR1 MDHEN and CDR2 SYDVKM. This CDR3 has 15 amino acids. The chain's CDR3 is CASNHRVQGNQPQHF. The CDR3 nucleotides are TGTGCCAGCAACCACAGGGTTCAGGGCAATCAGCCCCAGCATTTT.

This chain links TRBV6-1 with TRBJ1-1, with D hard to call. Per germline, CDR1 MNHNS and CDR2 SASEGT. The CDR3 is 13 residues long. V was shortened by 6 bases and J by 0 bases, with 8 bases between the two germline ends. The CDR3: CASSPQMNTEAFF. DNA for the CDR3: TGTGCCAGCAGCCCTCAGATGAACACTGAAGCTTTCTTT.

CDR3 nucleotide sequence: TGTGCCAGCAGTTTATGGTGGGAGGGCGAGCAGTACTTC. Its translation is CASSLWWEGEQYF. The gene calls are TRBV27 and TRBJ2-7; TRBD2 agrees at 7 bases. The CDR3 covers 13 residues. J gave up 6 bases and V 1 base, and 3 bases lay outside the gene matches. The V gene's germline CDR1 is MNHEY and CDR2 SMNVEV (reference sequence).

The chain links TRBV6-1 to TRBJ2-1; 9 bases are shared with TRBD1. Germline V gives CDR1 MNHNS, CDR2 SASEGT. CDR3 length: 15 amino acids. The V and J ends lost 5 bases and 8 bases, in that order; junction bases with no gene match: 10. The CDR3 loop reads CASSPRRDRADEQFF. CDR3 nucleotides: TGTGCCAGCAGTCCACGCCGGGACAGGGCGGATGAGCAGTTCTTC.